Included here is one TCR beta chain sequence, with context. Antigen unknown. A single base separates this from a much larger clone, so it may be a read error. As the CDR3 is not closed by the conserved phenylalanine or tryptophan, this likely results from a read error. The sample comes from a study of glioma-infiltrating T cells. Study conclusions and caveats: Above-expected tissue-blood divergence occurred in all gliomas, most in low-grade ones. Very few CDR3 sequences were shared between tissue and blood.

The iRepertoire nested amplicon-rescue multiplex PCR amplified TCR alpha and beta CDR3s from RNA. Input was roughly 100-450 ng of tissue mRNA or PBMC total RNA. TCRdb called the multiplex PCR reads again in MiXCR, with one record for every CDR3 protein. The profile shows around 100,000 distinct CDR3 sequences, approximately 28% of them singletons. V trimming: 0 bases; J trimming: 1 base; junction bases outside the gene matches: 8. This CDR3 contains 17 residues. Germline assignment: CDR1 DFQATT and CDR2 SNEGSKA (reference sequence). This clonotype was sampled from a human donor with low-grade glioma or glioblastoma, undergoing nonglioma brain surgery, or in good health (not recorded which). The V and J genes are TRBV20-1 and TRBJ2-4, with 8 bases fitting TRBD2. Sequenced: glioma tissue, nonneoplastic brain tissue, or PBMCs (not recorded which). The CDR3 reads CSAREPRGGRAKNIQYL. The CDR3, as DNA: TGCAGTGCTAGAGAGCCCCGGGGGGGAAGGGCCAAAAACATTCAGTACCTC.